This entry lists 24 T cell receptor beta chains sequenced from one sample in a study of identifying expanded T cells in peripheral blood. TCRdb's copy holds only in-frame clones and misses some; the assay was immunoSEQ multiplex PCR. The data show about 100,000 clones, with around 90% seen just once and 5.5% held by the top ten. Sample: blood. All receptors derive from a person aged 18 to 75 in good health.

The chain uses TRBV27 and TRBJ2-4; D unclear. Germline loops: CDR1 MNHEY, CDR2 SMNVEV (reference sequence). Trimming shortened V by 5 bases and J by 0 bases, and 11 bases separated the two germline ends. The CDR3 covers 15 residues. The CDR3 protein is CASSPTMVAKNIQYF. The CDR3 DNA reads TGTGCCAGCAGTCCCACTATGGTAGCCAAAAACATTCAGTACTTC.

The chain couples TRBV2 to TRBJ1-2; D may be TRBD1 (5 bases). Trimming shortened V by 4 bases and J by 4 bases, and 7 bases separated the two germline ends. Per the germline V gene, CDR1 is SNHLY and CDR2 is FYNNEI. CDR3 length: 12 residues. The CDR3 DNA is TGTGCCAGCAGTGGGGGGAGCTATGGCTACACCTTC. Its protein is CASSGGSYGYTF.

CDR3 protein: CASSVVTSGEQFF. The CDR3 nucleotides read TGTGCCAGCAGCGTAGTAACGAGTGGCGAGCAGTTCTTC. The chain employs TRBV9 and TRBJ2-1; D gene uncertain. The CDR3 runs 13 residues. Per the germline V gene, CDR1 is SGDLS and CDR2 is YYNGEE. The germline V and J ends were trimmed by 0 bases and 10 bases, with 11 bases remaining between them.

The chain has TRBV30 and TRBJ1-5; D not resolved. From germline, CDR1 is GTSNPN and CDR2 SVGIG (reference sequence). Between the trimmed V and J ends, which lost 4 bases and 3 bases, there was a span of 7 bases. The CDR3 is made up of 12 amino acids. In DNA form, the CDR3 reads TGTGCCTGGAAGGGCGCCAATCAGCCCCAGCATTTT. It yields the protein CAWKGANQPQHF.

The CDR3 DNA is TGCGCCAGCAGCGGGGACAGCGTATCTGGAAACACCATATATTTT. Its protein product is CASSGDSVSGNTIYF. The chain has TRBV5-1 and TRBJ1-3, with 7 bases lining up with TRBD1. Germline loops: CDR1 SGHRS, CDR2 YFSETQ. This CDR3 is 15 amino acids long. V shed 4 bases and J 1 base; nucleotides not matched to a gene: 5.

The chain carries TRBV7-9 and TRBJ2-3, with a possible D match to TRBD2 (5 bases). The CDR3 has 14 amino acids. V lost 6 bases and J 4 bases, leaving 14 bases between the germline ends. The germline V gene encodes CDR1 SEHNR and CDR2 FQNEAQ (reference sequence). CDR3 DNA sequence: TGTGCCAGCAGTGATCCGCTAGCTCCAGATACGCAGTATTTT. It is translated as CASSDPLAPDTQYF.

This chain connects TRBV6-1 to TRBJ2-3, with no clear D. The CDR3 runs to 12 residues. V lost 3 bases and J 6 bases, leaving 7 bases between the germline ends. Per germline, CDR1 MNHNS and CDR2 SASEGT. CDR3 protein: CASSDPQDTQYF. The CDR3 DNA reads TGTGCCAGCAGTGATCCGCAGGATACGCAGTATTTT.

V and J are TRBV30 and TRBJ2-1; TRBD1 is a possible D gene (5 bases). The CDR3 contains 14 residues. Deletions cut 1 base from V and 4 bases from J, with 11 bases between. The germline CDR1 and CDR2 sequences are GTSNPN and SVGIG (reference sequence). In DNA form, the CDR3 reads TGTGCCTGGAGTGCCAAGGGGTCATACAATGAGCAGTTCTTC. Translated: CAWSAKGSYNEQFF. The entire variable domain, with the rest obtained from reference TRBV30 and TRBJ2-1, is as follows: SQTIHQWPATLVQPVGSPLSLECTVEGTSNPNLYWYRQAAGRGLQLLFYSVGIGQISSEVPQNLSASRPQDRQFILSSKKLLLSDSGFYLCAWSAKGSYNEQFFGPGTRLTVL.

The genes are TRBV6-6 and TRBJ1-5; unclear D gene. Looked up from germline, CDR1 is MNHNY and CDR2 is SVGAGI (reference sequence). Trimming removed 6 bases from V and 2 bases from J, with 8 bases in between. The length of the CDR3 is 13 residues. In DNA form, the CDR3 reads TGTGCCAGCAGGGTTAGTGGCAATCAGCCCCAGCATTTT. Its translation is CASRVSGNQPQHF.

In this sample, this clone turned up a few times. The chain combines TRBV5-5 with TRBJ1-6; D remains ambiguous. Trimming removed 0 bases at V and 2 bases at J, with 12 bases between. Per germline, CDR1 SGHKS and CDR2 YYEKEE (reference sequence). The CDR3 sequence is 17 residues long. CDR3 amino acids: CASSLGPNLPYNSPLHF. The DNA of the CDR3 is TGTGCCAGCAGCTTGGGCCCTAATTTACCCTATAATTCACCCCTCCACTTT. Looking up the rest from reference TRBV5-5 and TRBJ1-6 gives the full variable domain: DAGVTQSPTHLIKTRGQQVTLRCSPISGHKSVSWYQQVLGQGPQFIFQYYEKEERGRGNFPDRFSARQFPNYSSELNVNALLLGDSALYLCASSLGPNLPYNSPLHFGNGTRLTVT.

The gene calls are TRBV7-8 and TRBJ1-2, with 7 bases fitting TRBD1. This CDR3 spans 14 amino acids. Germline V gene data show CDR1 as SGHVS and CDR2 as FQNEAQ. J gave up 5 bases and V 1 base, and 4 bases lay outside the gene matches. The CDR3 here is CASSLGGGAYGYTF. The CDR3, as DNA: TGTGCCAGCAGCTTAGGAGGGGGCGCTTATGGCTACACCTTC.

The rearrangement uses TRBV29-1 and TRBJ1-1; 8 positions agree with TRBD1. With V trimmed by 1 base and J by 5 bases, 15 bases remained unmatched. Germline CDR1 reads SQVTM; CDR2 reads ANQGSEA. The CDR3 runs to 17 residues. CDR3 sequence reads: CSVEGWIGRGPLTEAFF. The CDR3 DNA reads TGCAGCGTTGAAGGTTGGATTGGCAGGGGGCCGTTGACTGAAGCTTTCTTT.

This clone is a singleton in its sample. The V and J genes are TRBV10-1 and TRBJ2-3; tentative D call: TRBD2 (5 bases). V lost 4 bases and J lost 3, with 5 bases in between. Germline V gene sequence: CDR1 WNHNN, CDR2 SYGVQD (reference sequence). The CDR3 is 12 residues long. CDR3 sequence (DNA): TGCGCCAGCAGTGCGGGGACAGATACGCAGTATTTT. Protein: CASSAGTDTQYF.

V gene TRBV21-1 combines with J gene TRBJ1-2. TRBV21-1 is an annotated pseudogene. CDR3 size: 16 residues. The CDR3 spells CASSKEVHTEGNGYTF. The CDR3 DNA reads TGTGCCAGCAGCAAGGAGGTCCACACAGAAGGGAATGGCTACACCTTC.

The V and J genes are TRBV4-1 and TRBJ1-1; D is uncertain. The germline CDR1 and CDR2 sequences are MGHRA and YSYEKL. CDR3 size: 15 residues. V lost 4 bases, J lost 4 bases, and 16 bases lay in between. CDR3 in amino acids: CASSPRRDGLTEAFF. For the CDR3, the DNA is TGCGCCAGCAGCCCCAGGAGGGATGGGCTCACTGAAGCTTTCTTT.

This chain connects TRBV9 to TRBJ1-2; 10 nucleotides align to TRBD1. With V trimmed by 4 bases and J by 7 bases, 4 bases remained unmatched. The CDR3 has 13 amino acids. Germline V gene data show CDR1 as SGDLS and CDR2 as YYNGEE. The CDR3 reads CASSPGTGVGYTF. The CDR3 coding sequence is TGTGCCAGCAGCCCAGGGACAGGGGTTGGCTACACCTTC. Based on the CDR3 plus reference TRBV9 and TRBJ1-2, the full variable domain is DSGVTQTPKHLITATGQRVTLRCSPRSGDLSVYWYQQSLDQGLQFLIQYYNGEERAKGNILERFSAQQFPDLHSELNLSSLELGDSALYFCASSPGTGVGYTFGSGTRLTVV.

The V and J genes are TRBV7-9 and TRBJ2-3; no reliable D call. The CDR3 extends over 13 amino acids. Trimming removed 4 bases from V and 6 bases from J, with 11 bases in between. The V gene's germline CDR1 is SEHNR and CDR2 FQNEAQ (reference sequence). The CDR3 bases are TGTGCCAGCAGCTCACCTCTAGGGGATACGCAGTATTTT. Protein product: CASSSPLGDTQYF.

The chain has TRBV5-1 and TRBJ2-2; perhaps TRBD1 as D (6 bases). From germline, CDR1 is SGHRS and CDR2 YFSETQ. CDR3 size: 15 residues. V was cut by 0 bases and J by 1 base, with 7 bases left in between. Here the CDR3 reads CASSLGRGNTGELFF. CDR3 DNA sequence: TGCGCCAGCAGCTTGGGCAGGGGGAACACCGGGGAGCTGTTTTTT.

This chain connects TRBV6-5 to TRBJ1-4; 7 nucleotides line up with TRBD1. V lost 4 bases to trimming and J lost 8 bases; unmatched junction nucleotides: 7. Germline V gene lookup returns CDR1 MNHEY and CDR2 SVGAGI. This CDR3 is 14 amino acids long. CDR3 sequence (DNA): TGTGCCAGCAGTTCAGGGGGGCTTGGAGAAAAACTGTTTTTT. This encodes CASSSGGLGEKLFF.

The rearrangement joins TRBV29-1 to TRBJ2-5; D is possibly TRBD1 or TRBD2 (6 bases each). V was trimmed by 3 bases and J by 4 bases, leaving 12 bases between them. This CDR3 has 13 residues. Per germline, CDR1 SQVTM and CDR2 ANQGSEA. For the CDR3, the DNA is TGCAGCGTTGAGGTGGGGGGCGCAGAGACCCAGTACTTC. This codes for CSVEVGGAETQYF.

The chain uses TRBV7-2 and TRBJ2-3; 13 bases align to TRBD2. The CDR3 length is 18 residues. CDR1 and CDR2 from the germline V gene are SGHTA and FQGNSA. V lost 5 bases and J lost 1; bases outside the gene matches: 9. The CDR3 bases are TGTGCCAGCAGCCATCGGACTAGCGGGAGTTGGGGCACAGATACGCAGTATTTT. Protein product: CASSHRTSGSWGTDTQYF.

This chain joins TRBV6-6 and TRBJ2-7, with TRBD2 matching over 11 bases. Germline V gene data show CDR1 as MNHNY and CDR2 as SVGAGI (reference sequence). The CDR3 totals 15 residues. Trimming took 7 bases from V and 2 from J; bases not matched to a gene: 7. The CDR3, as DNA: TGTGCCAGCATCCGTAGCGGGGGGGGTGCCTACGAGCAGTACTTC. As protein: CASIRSGGGAYEQYF.

The CDR3 coding sequence is TGTGCCAGCAGCAGCGGACAGAGGGCAGATACGCAGTATTTT. This gives the protein CASSSGQRADTQYF. This chain joins TRBV5-8 and TRBJ2-3; TRBD1 might be the D (6 bases). The V end was cut by 4 bases, the J end by 4 bases, with 13 bases between. This CDR3 contains 14 residues. Germline V gene lookup returns CDR1 SGHTS and CDR2 YDEGEE.

V usage is TRBV5-1 and J usage is TRBJ1-3, with 8 positions matching TRBD1. J was trimmed by 4 bases and V by 4 bases; bases with no gene match: 13. Germline V CDR1 and CDR2: SGHRS, YFSETQ. The CDR3 has 17 residues. CDR3 DNA: TGCGCCAGCAGCCCCGGGACAGGCCTTGGCAAAGGAAACACCATATATTTT. Amino acids: CASSPGTGLGKGNTIYF.